The 29 T cell receptor beta chains below all came from one sample that was sequenced in a study of T cells in Graves' hyperthyroidism and ophthalmopathy. Amplification of TCR beta CDR3 regions used RNA as the template. Initially, a first-round RT-PCR of the TCR CDR3 employed the HTBI primer set. TCRdb redid the calling of the multiplex PCR reads with MiXCR, one entry per CDR3 protein. The sample lists a few hundred thousand distinct CDR3 sequences; 20% were seen once. Input material: blood. The source is a man aged 18 to 29 with Graves' hyperthyroidism.

This clonotype appeared a few times. V gene TRBV11-2 combines with J gene TRBJ2-2; D gene uncertain. Germline values: CDR1 SGHAT, CDR2 FQNNGV. V lost 6 bases to trimming and J lost 5 bases, with 10 bases between them. The CDR3 length is 13 residues. CDR3 coding DNA: TGTGCCAGCAGTCACTATAAAACCGGGGAGCTGTTTTTT. Amino acid sequence: CASSHYKTGELFF.

The table lists this clonotype with many counts. The chain is built from TRBV6-2 or TRBV6-3 and TRBJ1-5; 7 bases agree with TRBD1. CDR1 and CDR2 from the germline V gene are MNHEY and SVGEGT. The trim removed 7 bases at V and 2 bases at J, leaving 11 bases unmatched. The length of the CDR3 is 16 residues. CDR3 coding DNA: TGTGCCAGCAAGACGGGACAGACGCCGGGCAATCAGCCCCAGCATTTT. It translates to CASKTGQTPGNQPQHF.

The chain links TRBV3-1 to TRBJ2-7; a weak D match, TRBD1 (5 bases). CDR3 length: 13 residues. From germline, CDR1 is LGHDT and CDR2 YNNKEL (reference sequence). Trimming took off 3 bases at V and 6 bases at J, with 12 bases between the two ends. The CDR3 spells CASSHLQAIEQYF. Written as DNA, the CDR3 is TGTGCCAGCAGCCATTTACAGGCGATCGAGCAGTACTTC.

This clonotype was detected ten times or more. The chain recombines TRBV20-1 with TRBJ1-1; no firm D call. The germline V gene has CDR1 DFQATT and CDR2 SNEGSKA (reference sequence). This CDR3 spans 8 amino acids. Trimming took 6 bases from V and 8 from J, leaving 4 bases between them. CDR3 sequence: CSAAEAFF. The DNA for the CDR3 is TGCAGTGCAGCAGAAGCTTTCTTT.

This clonotype appeared a few times. The rearrangement uses TRBV3-1 and TRBJ2-2; no definite D call. CDR3 length: 14 amino acids. V shed 3 bases and J shed 4 bases, with 9 bases lying between them. CDR1 and CDR2 (germline): LGHDT, YNNKEL (reference sequence). In DNA, the CDR3 is TGTGCCAGCAGCCAGTTCAGATTCACCGGGGAGCTGTTTTTT. This encodes CASSQFRFTGELFF.

This clonotype was detected ten times or more. This chain uses TRBV20-1 with TRBJ1-5; D remains unclear. Trimming shortened V by 1 base and J by 3 bases, and 1 base separated the two germline ends. CDR3 length: 11 residues. The germline V gene encodes CDR1 DFQATT and CDR2 SNEGSKA (reference sequence). The CDR3 nucleotides read TGCAGTGCTAGAGCCAATCAGCCCCAGCATTTT. Its protein is CSARANQPQHF.

This chain connects TRBV27 to TRBJ2-5, with 9 bases identical to TRBD2. J lost 4 bases, V lost 5 bases, and 11 bases had no gene match. From germline, CDR1 is MNHEY and CDR2 SMNVEV (reference sequence). This CDR3 region has 16 residues. DNA of the CDR3: TGTGCCAGCAGTCTCTTAGCGGGAGAATCCCCAGAGACCCAGTACTTC. Its translation is CASSLLAGESPETQYF.

V gene TRBV6-5 combines with J gene TRBJ2-5; TRBD1 matches at 7 bases. The CDR3 runs 17 residues. Germline V lookup: CDR1 MNHEY, CDR2 SVGAGI. V was clipped by 2 bases and J by 2 bases; unmatched bases: 11. The CDR3 DNA reads as TGTGCCAGCAGTTACCCTACGGGGACAGACCCTCAAGAGACCCAGTACTTC. This encodes CASSYPTGTDPQETQYF.

This clonotype was counted a few times. This rearrangement joins TRBV18 to TRBJ2-7; D gene uncertain. V gave up 0 bases and J gave up 3 bases, with 9 bases separating them. Germline values: CDR1 KGHSH, CDR2 LQKENI. The CDR3 runs 14 residues. The CDR3 sequence is CASSPPPGYYEQYF. CDR3 bases: TGTGCCAGCTCACCACCACCCGGTTACTACGAGCAGTACTTC.

This clonotype was detected many times. DNA for the CDR3: TGTGCCAGCAGTTTGGGAGGGACGTCTCACTATGGCTACACCTTC. The encoded protein is CASSLGGTSHYGYTF. The chain combines TRBV28 with TRBJ1-2, with D possibly TRBD1 on 5 matching bases. The germline V gene has CDR1 MDHEN and CDR2 SYDVKM. CDR3 size: 15 residues. The ends were cut back, 3 bases at V and 3 bases at J, with 14 bases in the middle.

This clonotype was detected many times. The chain links TRBV28 to TRBJ2-5, with 12 nucleotides matching TRBD1. This CDR3 has 16 residues. Trimming at V came to 5 bases and at J to 5 bases, leaving 9 bases not matched to a gene. Germline lookup yields CDR1 MDHEN and CDR2 SYDVKM. CDR3 sequence reads: CASSPRGTGGLETQYF. The CDR3 region has the DNA TGTGCCAGCAGTCCCCGCGGGACAGGGGGCCTGGAGACCCAGTACTTC.

The CDR3 nucleotides read TGTGCCAGCAGTTACGCAGGGACCATTCAGTACTTC. Protein: CASSYAGTIQYF. The V call is TRBV6-2 or TRBV6-3, the J call TRBJ2-4, with D perhaps TRBD1 or TRBD2 (5 bases each). The CDR3 loop spans 12 amino acids. The V end was cut by 2 bases, the J end by 9 bases, with 8 bases between. In germline, CDR1 is MNHEY, CDR2 SVGEGT.

The chain links TRBV6-1 to TRBJ2-5, with a tentative D call TRBD2 (5 bases). The CDR3 extends over 15 amino acids. CDR1 and CDR2 (germline): MNHNS, SASEGT. Between the trimmed V and J ends, which lost 6 bases and 5 bases, there was a span of 19 bases. The CDR3 nucleotides are TGTGCCAGCAGACCGACCGGGATCACGGGGGAGACCCAGTACTTC. This translates into CASRPTGITGETQYF.

Concerning this clonotype itself: This may stem from a read error, because a much larger clone lies one nucleotide away. DNA of the CDR3: TGTGCCAGCACTAAAAAAGGAGGCACTGCAGCTTTCTTT. Translating gives CASTKKGGTAAFF. The chain is built from TRBV6-1 and TRBJ1-1; D ambiguous. Germline CDR1 reads MNHNS; CDR2 reads SASEGT. This CDR3 region has 13 residues.

This clonotype has ten or more counts. This chain connects TRBV14 to TRBJ2-7; D remains unclear. The CDR3 has 15 residues. Trimming took 1 base from V and 3 from J, leaving 13 bases between them. Germline V gene sequence: CDR1 SGHDN, CDR2 FVKESK. The CDR3 DNA follows: TGTGCCAGCAGCCAAGGAGGAAACCTAATCTACGAGCAGTACTTC. Its translation: CASSQGGNLIYEQYF.

There are a few counts of this clonotype. This chain joins TRBV7-3 and TRBJ2-7; 13 nucleotides match TRBD2. The germline V gene encodes CDR1 SGHTA and CDR2 FQGTGA. The CDR3 runs 18 residues. Germline trimming cut 5 bases from V and 2 bases from J; bases unmatched to any gene: 12. The CDR3 nucleotides are TGTGCCAGCAGCAACGGGGGGAGAACTAGCGGGAGGGCCTACGAGCAGTACTTC. Translation: CASSNGGRTSGRAYEQYF. Based on the CDR3 plus reference TRBV7-3 and TRBJ2-7, the full variable domain is GAGVSQTPSNKVTEKGKYVELRCDPISGHTALYWYRQSLGQGPEFLIYFQGTGAADDSGLPNDRFFAVRPEGSVSTLKIQRTERGDSAVYLCASSNGGRTSGRAYEQYFGPGTRLTVT.

Details on this clonotype: This CDR3 fails to terminate in the conserved phenylalanine or tryptophan, so it likely reflects a read error. The chain recombines TRBV11-2 with TRBJ2-2; 7 nucleotides agree with TRBD2. Germline CDR1 reads SGHAT; CDR2 reads FQNNGV. J lost 5 bases, V lost 8 bases, and 8 bases had no gene match. The CDR3 extends over 14 amino acids. The CDR3 coding sequence is TGTGCCAGCTTACAGAGCGGGGCAACCGGGGAGCTGTTTTTG. It codes for CASLQSGATGELFL.

This clonotype was observed at least ten times. The chain recombines TRBV12-5 with TRBJ2-5; possible D gene TRBD1, 5 bases. The germline V gene encodes CDR1 LGHNT and CDR2 FRNRAP. The CDR3 spans 13 residues. V lost 5 bases and J lost 5, with 12 bases in between. This chain's CDR3 is CASGPTKGETQYF. CDR3 in DNA: TGTGCTAGTGGTCCAACTAAGGGGGAGACCCAGTACTTC. Variable domain in full (rest from reference TRBV12-5 and TRBJ2-5): DARVTQTPRHKVTEMGQEVTMRCQPILGHNTVFWYRQTMMQGLELLAYFRNRAPLDDSGMPKDRFSAEMPDATLATLKIQPSEPRDSAVYFCASGPTKGETQYFGPGTRLLVL.

The table lists this clonotype with many counts. The chain is built from TRBV9 and TRBJ1-1; D remains unclear. This CDR3 contains 13 residues. The germline CDR1 and CDR2 sequences are SGDLS and YYNGEE. The V and J ends lost 5 bases and 0 bases respectively, with 8 bases between them. CDR3 nucleotide sequence: TGTGCCAGCAGTCCGCGGCTGAACACTGAAGCTTTCTTT. It codes for CASSPRLNTEAFF.

This clonotype has ten or more counts. V is TRBV6-1 and J is TRBJ2-7; the D gene is possibly TRBD2 (5 bases). The CDR3 spans 13 residues. V was cut by 6 bases and J by 2 bases, with 11 bases left in between. Germline V lookup: CDR1 MNHNS, CDR2 SASEGT. The CDR3 is CASRRAEPYEQYF. CDR3 nucleotide sequence: TGTGCCAGCAGGCGAGCGGAGCCCTACGAGCAGTACTTC.

This clonotype was seen ten or more times. The V call is TRBV6-4, the J call TRBJ1-2; the D is unclear. The CDR3 extends over 17 amino acids. Germline CDR1 and CDR2: MRHNA and SNTAGT. V gave up 2 bases and J gave up 4 bases, with 20 bases separating them. Here the CDR3 reads CASSDPPGPVAPYGYTF. In DNA form, the CDR3 reads TGTGCCAGCAGTGACCCACCGGGCCCCGTCGCACCCTATGGCTACACCTTC.

The sample holds a few counts of this clonotype. J is TRBJ2-7 and V is TRBV11-2; 7 nucleotides line up with TRBD1. Germline CDR1 reads SGHAT; CDR2 reads FQNNGV. This CDR3 is 14 amino acids long. The J segment lost 4 bases and the V segment lost 3 bases, leaving 6 bases of the junction unmatched. CDR3 sequence (DNA): TGTGCCAGCAGCTTCGGGACAGTTGTTTACGAGCAGTACTTC. Encoded protein: CASSFGTVVYEQYF.

This clonotype was counted ten times or more. The chain uses TRBV6-1 and TRBJ1-5; D is unresolved. Between the trimmed V and J ends, which lost 7 bases and 6 bases, there was a span of 13 bases. The CDR3 has 13 amino acids. CDR1 is MNHNS, CDR2 SASEGT, per germline. The CDR3 bases are TGTGCCAGCACTGCGTCCTGGAGTCAGCCCCAGCATTTT. This encodes CASTASWSQPQHF.

This clonotype was seen many times. A read error is possible here, since a much larger clone lies one base away. This sequence joins TRBV6-1 and TRBJ1-2; weak D call: TRBD1 (5 bases). Germline CDR1 reads MNHNS; CDR2 reads SASEGT. With 5 bases removed from V and 6 bases from J, the gap between germline ends came to 16 bases. CDR3 size: 14 residues. The CDR3 protein is CASSRGTRVHGYTF. The CDR3 bases are TGTGCCAGCAGTCGGGGCACCAGGGTACATGGCTACACCTTC.

On this clonotype itself: The junction departs from the called germline gene at one end, perhaps through a read error. The CDR3, as DNA: TGTGCCAGCAGCTTATCGAGGACGACTGAAGCTTGCTTT. Amino acids: CASSLSRTTEACF. The chain has TRBV7-8 and TRBJ1-1, with D uncertain. The germline CDR1 and CDR2 sequences are SGHVS and FQNEAQ. The CDR3 consists of 13 residues.

This clonotype was counted ten times or more. The chain recombines TRBV19 with TRBJ1-1; D call uncertain. The CDR3 is made up of 13 amino acids. Germline lookup yields CDR1 LNHDA and CDR2 SQIVND (reference sequence). The V and J ends lost 6 bases and 3 bases respectively, with 11 bases between them. CDR3 in amino acids: CASSRRVDTEAFF. The CDR3 region has the DNA TGTGCCAGTAGCAGGAGAGTCGACACTGAAGCTTTCTTT.

This clonotype has more than one count but fewer than ten. This rearrangement joins TRBV19 to TRBJ2-5, with TRBD2 identical over 10 bases. Trimming took 10 bases from V and 2 from J; bases not matched to a gene: 13. Looked up from germline, CDR1 is LNHDA and CDR2 is SQIVND (reference sequence). The CDR3 extends over 16 amino acids. CDR3 sequence (DNA): TGTGCCACCCCCCCTGCACTAGCGGGAACTCAAGAGACCCAGTACTTC. This encodes CATPPALAGTQETQYF.

The rearrangement uses TRBV5-4 and TRBJ1-2; D call uncertain. The CDR3 contains 11 residues. V gave up 7 bases and J gave up 8 bases, with 12 bases separating them. Germline V lookup: CDR1 SGHNT, CDR2 YYREEE (reference sequence). CDR3 sequence (DNA): TGTGCCAGCGGGGAGGGAGCCGGCTACACCTTC. It is translated as CASGEGAGYTF.

This clonotype was seen ten or more times. The chain uses TRBV9 and TRBJ1-2, with 10 bases fitting TRBD1. Germline assignment: CDR1 SGDLS and CDR2 YYNGEE. CDR3 length equals 18 residues. The junction had 12 bases not matched to a gene; V was cut back by 3 bases and J by 1 base. This CDR3 is CASSALPGQGERNYGYTF. In DNA form, the CDR3 reads TGTGCCAGCAGCGCACTCCCCGGACAGGGGGAACGTAACTATGGCTACACCTTC.